What follows is one T cell receptor beta chain and its context. Authors' data handling: Reference gene primer amplification yielded estimated nucleated cell counts. Clones were sequenced by immunoSEQ multiplex PCR, and TCRdb holds only the in-frame ones, with some missing. V and J calls and clone size are given by that table; D and trimming were obtained from the DNA. The sample carries approximately 59,000 clones, around 80% recorded once. The record originates from a study of blood T cell repertoires in COVID-19. Whole-study context: The United States, Italy and Spain provided the acute and convalescent COVID-19 samples. PBMCs, B-cell-depleted T cells, or T cells provided the cDNA or gDNA that made up the material.

Material for sequencing was peripheral blood. The receptor was derived from an elderly man with acute or convalescent COVID-19.

This CDR3 is CASSSVGDRGAEAFF. The CDR3 DNA reads as TGCGCCAGCAGCTCGGTCGGGGACAGGGGAGCTGAAGCTTTCTTT. The chain couples TRBV5-1 to TRBJ1-1, with TRBD1 matching 10 bases. Looked up from germline, CDR1 is SGHRS and CDR2 is YFSETQ. The CDR3 runs to 15 residues. Trimming took 3 bases from V and 6 from J; bases not matched to a gene: 8.